Below, 20 T cell receptor beta chains from the same sample are listed, as sequenced in a study of human T cells and chemical hapten exposure. Each CDR3 protein is one row after TCRdb ran MiXCR on the RACE reads. This table has more than 85,000 distinct CDR3 sequences, about a tenth appearing once. Time point of the sample: patch test 2, 6 weeks after DPC sensitization. Documented treatment: therapeutic diphenylcyclopropenone sensitization with weekly scalp DPC. The specimen was whole blood, collected in connection with sensitization to the hapten diphenylcyclopropenone (DPC). These receptors originate from a woman aged 40 to 49 with alopecia areata. Some clones in this sample may be carry-over from other donors' samples.

This clonotype was counted a few times. The V and J genes are TRBV12-3 or TRBV12-4 and TRBJ2-7, with no clear D. V was clipped by 5 bases and J by 0 bases, with 2 bases between them. This CDR3 has 11 amino acids. The CDR3 region is CASSTSYEQYF. In DNA, the CDR3 is TGTGCCAGCAGTACCTCCTACGAGCAGTACTTC.

On this clonotype itself: Just one base apart from a much larger clone, this may be a read error. This chain links TRBV28 with TRBJ2-5; no clear D gene. Germline CDR1 reads MDHEN; CDR2 reads SYDVKM. The germline V and J ends were trimmed by 3 bases and 4 bases, with 3 bases remaining between them. The CDR3 is made up of 11 amino acids. CDR3 nucleotide sequence: TGTGCCAGCAGTTTTACAGAGACCCAGTACTTC. It encodes CASSFTETQYF.

This clonotype was seen ten or more times. J is TRBJ2-3 and V is TRBV7-9; the D gene is possibly TRBD1 (6 bases). The CDR3 is 15 amino acids. Germline V gene sequence: CDR1 SEHNR, CDR2 FQNEAQ (reference sequence). V lost 3 bases and J 4 bases, leaving 14 bases between the germline ends. The CDR3 region has the DNA TGTGCCAGCAGCTTCGGCAGGGGTCACGCAGATACGCAGTATTTT. Its translation: CASSFGRGHADTQYF.

This clonotype was seen more than once but under ten times. The chain has TRBV4-3 and TRBJ1-6, with TRBD1 as a possible D gene (6 bases). Germline V gene sequence: CDR1 LGHNA, CDR2 YSLEER. Trimming took off 0 bases at V and 12 bases at J, with 9 bases between the two ends. The CDR3 contains 13 residues. CDR3 sequence (DNA): TGCGCCAGCAGCCAAGAACGGGGGCAACCCCTCCACTTT. This gives the protein CASSQERGQPLHF.

This clonotype was seen at least ten times. The chain has TRBV4-2 and TRBJ1-3, with 9 bases lining up with TRBD1. Germline CDR1 LGHNA, CDR2 YNFKEQ. V trimming: 3 bases; J trimming: 7 bases; junction bases outside the gene matches: 13. The CDR3 extends over 17 amino acids. The CDR3 reads CASSQGMPGQGVNTIYF. CDR3 coding DNA: TGTGCCAGCAGCCAGGGAATGCCGGGACAGGGTGTCAACACCATATATTTT.

The V call is TRBV6-5, the J call TRBJ1-1; 7 bases are a match to TRBD1. V was pared by 6 bases and J by 3 bases, with 4 bases of the junction left unmatched. Germline V gene data show CDR1 as MNHEY and CDR2 as SVGAGI. The CDR3 contains 13 residues. CDR3 sequence (DNA): TGTGCCAGCAGGCAAACAGGGGACACTGAAGCTTTCTTT. Translated: CASRQTGDTEAFF.

The V and J genes are TRBV11-1 and TRBJ2-4; D gene uncertain. The CDR3 consists of 16 residues. Germline assignment: CDR1 SGHAT and CDR2 FQDESV (reference sequence). V lost 4 bases and J lost 4, with 17 bases in between. CDR3 sequence reads: CASSSRDPLTKNIQYF. CDR3 sequence (DNA): TGTGCCAGCAGCTCGCGTGACCCGTTGACGAAAAACATTCAGTACTTC.

This clonotype has at least ten counts. The chain uses TRBV4-1 and TRBJ2-1; 9 bases match TRBD2. Unmatched junction bases numbered 6, after V lost 3 bases and J lost 3 bases. This CDR3 is built from 16 residues. The V gene's germline CDR1 is MGHRA and CDR2 YSYEKL. The CDR3 bases are TGCGCCAGCAGCCAGTTCAGCGGGGGGCTCTACAATGAGCAGTTCTTC. Translation: CASSQFSGGLYNEQFF.

This chain links TRBV10-3 with TRBJ2-3; TRBD2 is a possible D gene (6 bases). The CDR3 is 13 amino acids. Germline V CDR1 and CDR2: ENHRY, SYGVKD. The V end lost 11 bases, the J end lost 3 bases, and 15 bases lay between the germline ends. The CDR3 bases are TGTGCCTCCCAAACGGGGGAAACAGATACGCAGTATTTT. Its translation: CASQTGETDTQYF.

About this clonotype: Being one base from a much bigger clone, this may be a read error. V usage is TRBV13 and J usage is TRBJ2-3, with D uncertain. Germline CDR1 reads PRHDT; CDR2 reads FYEKMQ (reference sequence). The CDR3 sequence is 12 residues long. V lost 3 bases to trimming and J lost 1 base, with 2 bases between them. CDR3 bases: TGTGCCAGCAGCTTCCGCACAGATACGCAGTATTTT. It encodes CASSFRTDTQYF.

Many counts were recorded for this clonotype. The chain carries TRBV28 and TRBJ2-3; no reliable D call. The germline CDR1 and CDR2 sequences are MDHEN and SYDVKM. V lost 3 bases and J 2 bases, leaving 18 bases between the germline ends. This CDR3 spans 17 amino acids. Here the CDR3 reads CASSFFPGGRITDTQYF. The CDR3 DNA sequence: TGTGCCAGCAGTTTTTTCCCCGGCGGCAGAATCACAGATACGCAGTATTTT.

This clonotype was seen at least ten times. The rearrangement links TRBV3-1 to TRBJ1-6; a weak D match, TRBD1 (5 bases). The germline gives CDR1 LGHDT, CDR2 YNNKEL (reference sequence). The CDR3 runs to 15 residues. With 1 base removed from V and 7 bases from J, the gap between germline ends came to 11 bases. The CDR3 is CASSQVQGWNSPLHF. For the CDR3, the DNA is TGTGCCAGCAGCCAAGTGCAGGGTTGGAATTCACCCCTCCACTTT.

The CDR3, as DNA: TGTGCCACCAAACCGACAGGGTCGAACACCGGGGAGCTGTTTTTT. This sequence encodes CATKPTGSNTGELFF. V and J are TRBV24-1 and TRBJ2-2; 7 bases align to TRBD1. V lost 8 bases to trimming and J lost 0 bases; unmatched junction nucleotides: 5. This CDR3 region has 15 residues. Germline assignment: CDR1 KGHDR and CDR2 SFDVKD.

V usage is TRBV20-1 and J usage is TRBJ2-7; no firm D call. Trimming removed 2 bases at V and 3 bases at J, with 5 bases between. This CDR3 region has 11 residues. CDR1 is DFQATT and CDR2 is SNEGSKA in the germline V gene (reference sequence). The CDR3 region is CSARPSYEQYF. CDR3 bases: TGCAGTGCTAGACCCAGCTACGAGCAGTACTTC.

This clonotype was detected only a few times. The genes are TRBV7-9 and TRBJ1-6; 7 nucleotides agree with TRBD1. With V trimmed by 1 base and J by 7 bases, 4 bases remained unmatched. The CDR3 extends over 15 amino acids. Per the germline V gene, CDR1 is SEHNR and CDR2 is FQNEAQ (reference sequence). The chain's CDR3 is CASSLGRDRNSPLHF. Here the CDR3 DNA reads TGTGCCAGCAGCTTAGGCCGGGACAGAAATTCACCCCTCCACTTT.

This clonotype was detected a few times. V is TRBV15 and J is TRBJ1-1; 8 bases map to TRBD1. The germline V gene has CDR1 LNHNV and CDR2 YYDKDF (reference sequence). This CDR3 contains 14 residues. Trimming took 3 bases from V and 5 from J; bases not matched to a gene: 5. In nucleotides, the CDR3 is TGTGCCACCAGCAGCGGACAGGGAAGTACTGAAGCTTTCTTT. This encodes CATSSGQGSTEAFF.

This clonotype was observed at least ten times. The V gene is TRBV10-3, the J gene TRBJ2-5; TRBD1 matches 8 bases. The trim removed 10 bases at V and 5 bases at J, leaving 15 bases unmatched. Germline values: CDR1 ENHRY, CDR2 SYGVKD. The length of the CDR3 is 15 residues. In nucleotides, the CDR3 is TGTGCCACCCTACTTGGGTCAGGGGGCGGTGAGACCCAGTACTTC. This codes for CATLLGSGGGETQYF.

This clonotype was detected ten times or more. As DNA, the CDR3 is TGCAGTGCTAGAAGGAGTGGAACCGGGGAGCTGTTTTTT. Protein sequence: CSARRSGTGELFF. The chain has TRBV20-1 and TRBJ2-2; D call uncertain. The CDR3 spans 13 residues. The ends were cut back, 2 bases at V and 5 bases at J, with 9 bases in the middle. Per the germline V gene, CDR1 is DFQATT and CDR2 is SNEGSKA (reference sequence).

This clonotype came up a few times. The chain has TRBV29-1 and TRBJ1-1; a weak D match, TRBD1 (5 bases). Germline V lookup: CDR1 SQVTM, CDR2 ANQGSEA. With 5 bases removed from V and 0 bases from J, the gap between germline ends came to 13 bases. The CDR3 sequence is 14 residues long. The CDR3 DNA reads TGCAGCGTTTCATTGACAGAGCTGAACACTGAAGCTTTCTTT. Protein product: CSVSLTELNTEAFF.

The rearrangement uses TRBV12-3 or TRBV12-4 and TRBJ2-2; TRBD1 is a possible D gene (6 bases). The CDR3 has 15 amino acids. Deletions cut 6 bases from V and 0 bases from J, with 11 bases between. CDR3 region: CASSLGHPNTGELFF. In DNA form, the CDR3 reads TGTGCCAGCAGCCTGGGACATCCGAACACCGGGGAGCTGTTTTTT.